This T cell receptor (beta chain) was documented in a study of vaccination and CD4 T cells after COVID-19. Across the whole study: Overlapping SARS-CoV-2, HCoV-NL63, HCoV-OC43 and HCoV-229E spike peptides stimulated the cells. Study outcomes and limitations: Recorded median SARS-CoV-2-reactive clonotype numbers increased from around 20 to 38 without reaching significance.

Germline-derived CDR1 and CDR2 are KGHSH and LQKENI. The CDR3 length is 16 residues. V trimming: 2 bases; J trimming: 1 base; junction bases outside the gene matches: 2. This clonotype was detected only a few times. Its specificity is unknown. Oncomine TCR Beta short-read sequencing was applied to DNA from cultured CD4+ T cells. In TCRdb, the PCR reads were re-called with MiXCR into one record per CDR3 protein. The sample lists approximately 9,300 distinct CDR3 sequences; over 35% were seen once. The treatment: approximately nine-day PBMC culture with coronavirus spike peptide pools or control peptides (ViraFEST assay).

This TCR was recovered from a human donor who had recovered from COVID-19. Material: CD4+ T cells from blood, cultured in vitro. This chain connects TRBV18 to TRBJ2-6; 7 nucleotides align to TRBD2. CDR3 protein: CASSPGGGSGANVLTF. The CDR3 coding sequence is TGTGCCAGCTCACCAGGCGGGGGTTCTGGGGCCAACGTCCTGACTTTC.